One T cell receptor beta chain is described in this entry. The ends were cut back, 1 base at V and 5 bases at J, with 13 bases in the middle. The CDR3 extends over 15 amino acids. CDR1 SGHAT and CDR2 FQNNGV come from the germline V gene. This sample was taken from a study of control samples from healthy donors and cancer patients. Clones were read by immunoSEQ multiplex PCR, and TCRdb kept only the in-frame ones, dropping some. The table shows fewer than 60,000 clones, with approximately 95% occurring only once. The chain recombines TRBV11-2 with TRBJ2-3; D is perhaps TRBD2 (6 bases). The source is a man younger than 40 in good health. Sequenced: blood. The CDR3 DNA reads TGTGCCAGCAGCTTAGGCCCGGGAGTGGAAGATACGCAGTATTTT. Amino acid sequence: CASSLGPGVEDTQYF.